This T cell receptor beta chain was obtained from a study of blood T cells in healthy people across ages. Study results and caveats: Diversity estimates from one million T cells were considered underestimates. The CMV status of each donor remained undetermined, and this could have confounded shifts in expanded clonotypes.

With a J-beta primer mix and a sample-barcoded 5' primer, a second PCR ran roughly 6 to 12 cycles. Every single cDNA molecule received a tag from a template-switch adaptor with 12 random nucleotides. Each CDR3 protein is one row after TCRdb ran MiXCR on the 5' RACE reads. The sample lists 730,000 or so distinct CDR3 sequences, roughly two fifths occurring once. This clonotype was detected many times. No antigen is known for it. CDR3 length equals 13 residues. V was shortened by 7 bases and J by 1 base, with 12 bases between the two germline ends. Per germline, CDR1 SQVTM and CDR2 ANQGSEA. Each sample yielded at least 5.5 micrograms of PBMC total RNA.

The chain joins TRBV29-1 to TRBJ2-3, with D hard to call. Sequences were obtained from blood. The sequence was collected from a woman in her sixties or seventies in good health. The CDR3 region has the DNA TGCAGCGCTGCGGCGGACGGCACAGATACGCAGTATTTT. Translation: CSAAADGTDTQYF.